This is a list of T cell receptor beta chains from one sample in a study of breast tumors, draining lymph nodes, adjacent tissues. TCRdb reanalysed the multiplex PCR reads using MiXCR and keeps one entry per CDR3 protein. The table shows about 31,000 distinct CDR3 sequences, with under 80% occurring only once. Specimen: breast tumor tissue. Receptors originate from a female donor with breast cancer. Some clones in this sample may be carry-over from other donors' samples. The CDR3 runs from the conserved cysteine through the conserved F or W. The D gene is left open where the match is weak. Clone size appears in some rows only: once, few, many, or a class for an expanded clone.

cdr3_nt: TGTGCCAGCAGTTACTCGATAGGGCCTGGGGCCAACGTCCTGACTTTC
cdr3_aa: CASSYSIGPGANVLTF
d_call: NA
v_call: TRBV6-6
j_call: TRBJ2-6
clone_size: many

cdr3_nt: TGTGCCAGCATGCCGGGACAGGGAGGGGACAATGAGCAGTTCTTC
cdr3_aa: CASMPGQGGDNEQFF
d_call: TRBD1
v_call: TRBV7-2
j_call: TRBJ2-1
clone_size: NA

cdr3_nt: TGCAGTGCTACCAATAAAGGCCCTAGCGAGATCTACGAGCAGTACTTC
cdr3_aa: CSATNKGPSEIYEQYF
d_call: NA
v_call: TRBV20-1
j_call: TRBJ2-7
clone_size: NA

cdr3_nt: TGCGCCAGCAGCTTGGAATGGCAGGAGCGCTACGAGCAGTACTTC
cdr3_aa: CASSLEWQERYEQYF
d_call: NA
v_call: TRBV5-1
j_call: TRBJ2-7
clone_size: NA

cdr3_nt: TGTGCCAGTAGTCAGGACTGGGGTAGCACAGATACGCAGTATTTT
cdr3_aa: CASSQDWGSTDTQYF
d_call: NA
v_call: TRBV19
j_call: TRBJ2-3
clone_size: NA

cdr3_nt: TGCAGTGCTCAGAGGGACACCGGGGAGCTGTTTTTT
cdr3_aa: CSAQRDTGELFF
d_call: NA
v_call: TRBV20-1
j_call: TRBJ2-2
clone_size: NA

cdr3_nt: TGCAGTGCCGCGCTCGCATCGCAGTATTTT
cdr3_aa: CSAALASQYF
d_call: NA
v_call: TRBV20-1
j_call: TRBJ2-3
clone_size: NA

cdr3_nt: TGTGCCAGCAGTGGGGGGACAGCGAACACCGGGGAGCTGTTTTTT
cdr3_aa: CASSGGTANTGELFF
d_call: NA
v_call: TRBV12-3/TRBV12-4
j_call: TRBJ2-2
clone_size: many

cdr3_nt: TGCGCCAGCAGCCGAGACAGGGCGAACACTGAAGCTTTCTTT
cdr3_aa: CASSRDRANTEAFF
d_call: TRBD1
v_call: TRBV4-1
j_call: TRBJ1-1
clone_size: many

cdr3_nt: TGCAGTGCCCAGGGACCCACTTACGAGCAGTACTTC
cdr3_aa: CSAQGPTYEQYF
d_call: NA
v_call: TRBV20-1
j_call: TRBJ2-7
clone_size: medium-sized

cdr3_nt: TGCAGTGCTACCGACAGGGGGCGCGGGTCCGAAGCTTTCTTT
cdr3_aa: CSATDRGRGSEAFF
d_call: TRBD1
v_call: TRBV20-1
j_call: TRBJ1-1
clone_size: many

cdr3_nt: TGTGCCAGCAGCTTGTTTTCGGGGGACTCTGGGGCCAACGTCCTGACTTTC
cdr3_aa: CASSLFSGDSGANVLTF
d_call: NA
v_call: TRBV7-6
j_call: TRBJ2-6
clone_size: NA